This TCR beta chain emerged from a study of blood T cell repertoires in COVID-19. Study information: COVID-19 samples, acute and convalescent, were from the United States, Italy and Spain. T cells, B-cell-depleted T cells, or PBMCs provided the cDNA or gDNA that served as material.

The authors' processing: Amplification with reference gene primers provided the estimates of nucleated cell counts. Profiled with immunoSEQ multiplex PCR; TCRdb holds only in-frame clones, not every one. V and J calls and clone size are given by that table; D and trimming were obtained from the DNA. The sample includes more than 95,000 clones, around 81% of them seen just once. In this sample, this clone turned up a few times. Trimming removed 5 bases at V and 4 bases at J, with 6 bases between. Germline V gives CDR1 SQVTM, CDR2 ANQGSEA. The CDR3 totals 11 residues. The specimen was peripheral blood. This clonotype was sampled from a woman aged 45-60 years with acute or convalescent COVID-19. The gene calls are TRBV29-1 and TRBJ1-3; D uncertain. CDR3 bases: TGCAGCGTTCCGACAGGAAACACCATATATTTT. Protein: CSVPTGNTIYF.